This T cell receptor beta chain came from a study of blood T cell repertoires in COVID-19. In the study overall: In each case, the material was cDNA or gDNA derived from T cells, B-cell-depleted T cells, or PBMCs.

Profiled with immunoSEQ multiplex PCR; TCRdb holds only in-frame clones, not every one. Of around 400,000 clones detected, 85% to 90% appear once; the ten largest clones hold about 1.8%. Cohort allocation depended upon clinical history that participants reported. Among Cohort 3 donors, those recovered had two negative PCRs, clearance, or symptom resolution. The CDR3 length is 11 residues. Per germline, CDR1 LNHDA and CDR2 SQIVND (reference sequence). V lost 7 bases to trimming and J lost 3 bases, with 4 bases between them. The sequenced sample was PBMCs or T cells enriched from blood (not recorded which). This TCR was recovered from a woman aged 25 to 39 who had recovered from COVID-19. The J gene is TRBJ1-3, the V gene TRBV19; D remains unclear. CDR3 sequence: CASNGGNTIYF. In DNA, the CDR3 is TGTGCCAGTAACGGTGGAAACACCATATATTTT. Variable domain in full (rest from reference TRBV19 and TRBJ1-3): DGGITQSPKYLFRKEGQNVTLSCEQNLNHDAMYWYRQDPGQGLRLIYYSQIVNDFQKGDIAEGYSVSREKKESFPLTVTSAQKNPTAFYLCASNGGNTIYFGEGSWLTVV.